What follows are 30 T cell receptor beta chains derived from one specimen sequenced in a study of blood T cell repertoires in COVID-19. The assay was immunoSEQ multiplex PCR, and TCRdb's table has in-frame clones only and misses some. The sample comprises just over 150,000 clones, about 80% of which are singletons, and over 0.5% rests with the top ten. Material for sequencing was peripheral blood. All receptors come from a man aged 55-75 years with acute or convalescent COVID-19.

The chain has TRBV7-2 and TRBJ2-5; 12 nucleotides match TRBD2. The ends lost 0 bases at V and 1 base at J; junction bases unmatched: 12. CDR3 length: 20 residues. Germline values: CDR1 SGHTA, CDR2 FQGNSA. CDR3: CASSLAPGLAGETAQETQYF. The CDR3 nucleotides are TGTGCCAGCAGCTTAGCTCCGGGACTAGCGGGTGAAACTGCCCAAGAGACCCAGTACTTC.

The chain employs TRBV7-2 and TRBJ1-6; TRBD1 might be the D (5 bases). Germline CDR1 SGHTA, CDR2 FQGNSA. This CDR3 is 14 amino acids long. V was trimmed by 1 base and J by 6 bases, leaving 7 bases between them. The CDR3 loop reads CASSLGQFNSPLHF. The CDR3 nucleotides read TGTGCCAGCAGCTTAGGACAGTTTAATTCACCCCTCCACTTT.

The gene calls are TRBV29-1 and TRBJ2-3, with D tentatively TRBD1 (5 bases). Germline V gene lookup returns CDR1 SQVTM and CDR2 ANQGSEA. The CDR3 is 13 residues long. V shed 6 bases and J shed 3 bases, with 13 bases lying between them. For the CDR3, the DNA is TGCAGCGTCCGTAAGGGGATAACAGATACGCAGTATTTT. It is translated as CSVRKGITDTQYF.

The chain combines TRBV5-5 with TRBJ1-2, with a possible D match to TRBD1 (5 bases). This CDR3 comprises 15 residues. Trimming left V 0 bases short and J 3 bases short, with 12 bases between. Germline values: CDR1 SGHKS, CDR2 YYEKEE (reference sequence). The CDR3 nucleotides read TGTGCCAGCAGCTTGGGCCAGGGCAGGGACTATGGCTACACCTTC. Residues: CASSLGQGRDYGYTF.

The CDR3 bases are TGTGCCAGCAGGCGGGACAGCCAGGGCCACTATGGCTACACCTTC. It is translated as CASRRDSQGHYGYTF. This chain links TRBV11-1 with TRBJ1-2, with 7 bases identical to TRBD1. Trimming took 6 bases from V and 3 from J; bases not matched to a gene: 10. This CDR3 region has 15 residues. Germline loops: CDR1 SGHAT, CDR2 FQDESV (reference sequence).

The chain recombines TRBV28 with TRBJ1-5; possible D gene TRBD1, 6 bases. Germline CDR1 reads MDHEN; CDR2 reads SYDVKM. Between the trimmed V and J ends, which lost 1 base and 3 bases, there was a span of 16 bases. The CDR3 is made up of 17 amino acids. CDR3 sequence reads: CASSLFGGQSLNQPQHF. CDR3 DNA: TGTGCCAGCAGTTTATTTGGAGGACAGTCCCTCAATCAGCCCCAGCATTTT.

This chain uses TRBV28 with TRBJ2-7, with 7 bases fitting TRBD1. From germline, CDR1 is MDHEN and CDR2 SYDVKM. Trimming took 5 bases from V and 2 from J; bases not matched to a gene: 9. The CDR3 totals 15 residues. The CDR3 loop is CASSKPGQTTYEQYF. CDR3 coding DNA: TGTGCCAGCAGTAAACCGGGACAGACCACCTACGAGCAGTACTTC.

The V call is TRBV28, the J call TRBJ2-2; 11 bases line up with TRBD2. The length of the CDR3 is 15 residues. J was trimmed by 6 bases and V by 4 bases; bases with no gene match: 4. CDR1 MDHEN and CDR2 SYDVKM come from the germline V gene. The CDR3 region has the DNA TGTGCCAGCAGTTCCGGGACTAGCGGAGCCGGGGAGCTGTTTTTT. It yields the protein CASSSGTSGAGELFF. The full variable domain, in which reference TRBV28 and TRBJ2-2 provide the parts outside the CDR3, is DVKVTQSSRYLVKRTGEKVFLECVQDMDHENMFWYRQDPGLGLRLIYFSYDVKMKEKGDIPEGYSVSREKKERFSLILESASTNQTSMYLCASSSGTSGAGELFFGEGSRLTVL.

This chain joins TRBV10-3 and TRBJ2-7, with TRBD1 as a possible D gene (8 bases). Trimming stripped 3 bases from V and 6 bases from J, with 21 bases between. The CDR3 sequence is 16 residues long. Per the germline V gene, CDR1 is ENHRY and CDR2 is SYGVKD. The CDR3 DNA reads TGTGCCATCAGTGACCCCCGGGACAGGCCGGGGGGCGAGCAGTACTTC. Its protein product is CAISDPRDRPGGEQYF.

The chain is built from TRBV2 and TRBJ2-7; the match to TRBD1 covers 9 bases. The germline gives CDR1 SNHLY, CDR2 FYNNEI. The CDR3 consists of 15 residues. The V segment lost 6 bases and the J segment 6 bases; nucleotides outside the gene matches: 12. The CDR3 nucleotides are TGTGCCAGCAGCCCTCCGGGACAGGGCCGTTCCGAGCAGTACTTC. Amino acids: CASSPPGQGRSEQYF.

The chain joins TRBV28 to TRBJ1-3, with 9 bases that match TRBD1. This CDR3 contains 17 residues. V lost 6 bases to trimming and J lost 2 bases; unmatched junction nucleotides: 11. Germline-derived CDR1 and CDR2 are MDHEN and SYDVKM. As DNA, the CDR3 is TGTGCCAGCAGGCCCATTGGACAGGGGAGTCCTGGAAACACCATATATTTT. It codes for CASRPIGQGSPGNTIYF.

This clone was seen only a few times. The rearrangement joins TRBV29-1 to TRBJ1-1, with D tentatively TRBD1 (5 bases). The CDR3 loop spans 12 amino acids. Germline loops: CDR1 SQVTM, CDR2 ANQGSEA. The CDR3 DNA follows: TGCAGTTTGAGACAGATGAACACTGAAGCTTTCTTT. This codes for CSLRQMNTEAFF.

The V and J genes are TRBV7-9 and TRBJ2-5, with 7 bases that match TRBD2. The germline V gene encodes CDR1 SEHNR and CDR2 FQNEAQ (reference sequence). With 1 base clipped from V and 1 base from J, the junction kept 3 bases outside the gene matches. This CDR3 contains 15 residues. Written as DNA, the CDR3 is TGTGCCAGCAGCTTAGGGGGGGGACTCCAAGAGACCCAGTACTTC. Protein product: CASSLGGGLQETQYF. The whole variable domain, remainder taken from reference TRBV7-9 and TRBJ2-5, is DTGVSQNPRHKITKRGQNVTFRCDPISEHNRLYWYRQTLGQGPEFLTYFQNEAQLEKSRLLSDRFSAERPKGSFSTLEIQRTEQGDSAMYLCASSLGGGLQETQYFGPGTRLLVL.

V is TRBV11-2 and J is TRBJ2-5, with D tentatively TRBD1 (5 bases). The CDR3 contains 13 residues. Germline values: CDR1 SGHAT, CDR2 FQNNGV. V dropped 2 bases and J dropped 9 bases, with 13 bases sitting between them. This CDR3 reads CASSLQGLAAQYF. CDR3 in DNA: TGTGCCAGCAGCTTACAGGGCCTGGCGGCCCAGTACTTC.

The chain is built from TRBV7-2 and TRBJ1-1; possible D gene TRBD1, 5 bases. The CDR3 runs 17 residues. Trimming took 5 bases from V and 0 from J, leaving 19 bases between them. Germline values: CDR1 SGHTA, CDR2 FQGNSA. This CDR3 reads CASSITPPGVMNTEAFF. CDR3 DNA sequence: TGTGCCAGCAGCATAACCCCACCGGGGGTCATGAACACTGAAGCTTTCTTT.

V is TRBV28 and J is TRBJ1-1; 7 nucleotides match TRBD1. J lost 1 base, V lost 3 bases, and 5 bases had no gene match. Per the germline V gene, CDR1 is MDHEN and CDR2 is SYDVKM. CDR3 length: 15 amino acids. The CDR3 region has the DNA TGTGCCAGCAGTTTCTTTAGGACAGGGAACACTGAAGCTTTCTTT. Its translation: CASSFFRTGNTEAFF.

This clone came up once. The chain combines TRBV5-1 with TRBJ2-3; 10 bases match TRBD2. The CDR3 has 16 amino acids. Germline assignment: CDR1 SGHRS and CDR2 YFSETQ. The V and J ends lost 4 bases and 2 bases, in that order; junction bases with no gene match: 7. CDR3 loop: CASSVIAGGITDTQYF. CDR3 coding DNA: TGCGCCAGCAGCGTAATAGCGGGGGGAATCACAGATACGCAGTATTTT.

This rearrangement joins TRBV4-3 to TRBJ2-4; D perhaps matches TRBD1 (6 bases). This CDR3 comprises 15 residues. Deletions cut 4 bases from V and 4 bases from J, with 14 bases between. Germline V gives CDR1 LGHNA, CDR2 YSLEER. The CDR3 is CASSRDTVLKNIQYF. The CDR3 DNA is TGCGCCAGCAGCCGGGACACAGTCCTAAAAAACATTCAGTACTTC.

This clone was recorded once. The chain carries TRBV23-1 and TRBJ2-7; 7 bases are a match to TRBD2. TRBV23-1 is an ORF for which the function is uncertain. The V gene end was trimmed by 6 bases and the J gene end by 2 bases; junction bases not matched to a gene: 13. CDR3 length: 16 amino acids. The CDR3 spells CASSRAGIPSTYEQYF. CDR3 DNA sequence: TGCGCCAGCAGCCGAGCGGGGATCCCATCTACCTACGAGCAGTACTTC.

The V call is TRBV29-1, the J call TRBJ1-1; 7 bases map to TRBD1. Germline V gives CDR1 SQVTM, CDR2 ANQGSEA. CDR3 length: 12 amino acids. J lost 2 bases, V lost 5 bases, and 2 bases had no gene match. CDR3 in amino acids: CSVRQGNTEAFF. The CDR3 DNA sequence: TGCAGCGTTCGACAGGGAAACACTGAAGCTTTCTTT.

This clone has just a few counts. Here the CDR3 DNA reads TGTGCCAGTACACTAGCGGTTGGGTCAGATACGCAGTATTTT. Its translation: CASTLAVGSDTQYF. The J gene is TRBJ2-3, the V gene TRBV5-4, with 8 bases identical to TRBD2. Unmatched junction bases numbered 9, after V lost 8 bases and J lost 4 bases. Germline CDR1 SGHNT, CDR2 YYREEE (reference sequence). There are 14 residues in the CDR3. Together with reference TRBV5-4 and TRBJ2-3, the CDR3 gives the full variable domain: ETGVTQSPTHLIKTRGQQVTLRCSSQSGHNTVSWYQQALGQGPQFIFQYYREEENGRGNFPPRFSGLQFPNYSSELNVNALELDDSALYLCASTLAVGSDTQYFGPGTRLTVL.

The chain combines TRBV7-3 with TRBJ1-2; 9 positions match TRBD1. Germline V CDR1 and CDR2: SGHTA, FQGTGA. The CDR3 covers 14 residues. Losses at the gene ends were 5 bases for V and 3 bases for J; bases not matched to a gene: 4. CDR3 amino acids: CASSPGQGYYGYTF. The CDR3 DNA reads TGTGCCAGCAGCCCGGGACAGGGTTACTATGGCTACACCTTC. Full variable domain (missing parts from reference TRBV7-3 and TRBJ1-2): GAGVSQTPSNKVTEKGKYVELRCDPISGHTALYWYRQSLGQGPEFLIYFQGTGAADDSGLPNDRFFAVRPEGSVSTLKIQRTERGDSAVYLCASSPGQGYYGYTFGSGTRLTVV.

About this clone itself: A junction boundary mismatches the germline segment, possibly from a read error. This chain uses TRBV5-1 with TRBJ2-1; a weak D match, TRBD2 (6 bases). CDR3 length equals 15 residues. Germline CDR1 and CDR2: SGHRS and YFSETQ. CDR3: CASSLAGESFNEQFF. For the CDR3, the DNA is TGCGCCAGCAGCTTGGCGGGAGAATCCTTCAATGAGCAGTTCTTC. The complete variable domain, with remaining parts taken from reference TRBV5-1 and TRBJ2-1, reads KAGVTQTPRYLIKTRGQQVTLSCSPISGHRSVSWYQQTPGQGLQFLFEYFSETQRNKGNFPGRFSGRQFSNSRSEMNVSTLELGDSALYLCASSLAGESFNEQFFGPGTRLTVL.

The chain carries TRBV28 and TRBJ2-7, with 12 bases that match TRBD1. V trimming: 4 bases; J trimming: 5 bases; junction bases outside the gene matches: 12. Germline assignment: CDR1 MDHEN and CDR2 SYDVKM. CDR3 size: 17 residues. Here the CDR3 reads CASSSPGTGGLAHEQYF. CDR3 coding DNA: TGTGCCAGCAGTTCTCCGGGGACAGGGGGCCTGGCCCACGAGCAGTACTTC.

This clone has just a few counts. The chain recombines TRBV6-4 with TRBJ2-2; a possible D gene is TRBD2 (6 bases). V lost 7 bases and J 5 bases, leaving 11 bases between the germline ends. CDR3 size: 13 residues. Germline V gene lookup returns CDR1 MRHNA and CDR2 SNTAGT. The CDR3 protein is CASKGGATGELFF. The DNA of the CDR3 is TGTGCCAGCAAAGGAGGGGCGACCGGGGAGCTGTTTTTT.

The chain joins TRBV4-3 to TRBJ2-7, with 10 nucleotides matching TRBD1. Trimming cost V 0 bases and J 6 bases; bases outside gene matches: 11. Germline-derived CDR1 and CDR2 are LGHNA and YSLEER. The CDR3 extends over 17 amino acids. This CDR3 reads CASSQEWAGTGVLEQYF. The CDR3 bases are TGCGCCAGCAGCCAAGAATGGGCCGGGACAGGGGTCCTCGAGCAGTACTTC.

This clone was counted once. The genes are TRBV29-1 and TRBJ2-5; 9 nucleotides match TRBD1. V dropped 6 bases and J dropped 8; count of bases not matched to a gene: 4. The CDR3 is 11 amino acids. The germline V gene has CDR1 SQVTM and CDR2 ANQGSEA. The CDR3 bases are TGCAGCGTAAGACAGGGGGGTACCCAGTACTTC. The encoded protein is CSVRQGGTQYF.

This clone showed up just a few times. The chain recombines TRBV11-2 with TRBJ2-7; TRBD2 might be the D (5 bases). CDR1 SGHAT and CDR2 FQNNGV come from the germline V gene. CDR3 length equals 16 residues. V lost 7 bases and J 0 bases, leaving 19 bases between the germline ends. The CDR3 nucleotides read TGTGCCAGCAACTACAGAGAGGGCTTTAGCTCCTACGAGCAGTACTTC. Translated, it gives CASNYREGFSSYEQYF. The full variable domain, completed using reference TRBV11-2 and TRBJ2-7, is EAGVAQSPRYKIIEKRQSVAFWCNPISGHATLYWYQQILGQGPKLLIQFQNNGVVDDSQLPKDRFSAERLKGVDSTLKIQPAKLEDSAVYLCASNYREGFSSYEQYFGPGTRLTVT.

J is TRBJ1-3 and V is TRBV4-3, with D tentatively TRBD1 (5 bases). V was clipped by 0 bases and J by 7 bases, with 13 bases between them. Germline V gene sequence: CDR1 LGHNA, CDR2 YSLEER. This CDR3 has 15 amino acids. Written as DNA, the CDR3 is TGCGCCAGCAGCCAAGAGCGGACACCTCGTAACACCATATATTTT. As protein: CASSQERTPRNTIYF.

CDR3 sequence: CASSYSRLRITHNEQFF. The CDR3 bases are TGTGCCAGCAGTTACTCGAGGCTTAGAATCACGCACAATGAGCAGTTCTTC. The chain joins TRBV6-8 to TRBJ2-1; no clear D gene. This CDR3 is built from 17 residues. The V and J ends lost 0 bases and 5 bases respectively, with 17 bases between them. Germline V gene data show CDR1 as MNHGY and CDR2 as SAAAGT.